The rows below give T cell receptor beta chains drawn from one sample of a study of T-cell memory formation after mild COVID-19. A single record per CDR3 protein comes from TCRdb applying MiXCR to the 5' RACE reads. The sample lists 35,000 to 45,000 distinct CDR3 sequences, approximately 7% occurring once. Sequenced sample: PBMCs or a T cell subset sorted from them (not recorded which). The receptors here all came from a young man who had mild COVID-19 (a few samples of this study predate the infection). Cell type and time point are not known. The CDR3 runs from the conserved cysteine through the conserved F or W. Some rows mark clone size as missing; the rest say once, few, many or name a class of expanded clone.

V gene: TRBV14
J gene: TRBJ1-1
clone size: once
CDR3 protein: CASSLGTGISEAFF

V gene: TRBV5-1
J gene: TRBJ1-3
clone size: few
CDR3 protein: CASSPTPGNTIYF

V gene: TRBV11-1
J gene: TRBJ2-1
clone size: few
CDR3 protein: CASSLFQGGGDEQFF

V gene: TRBV30
J gene: TRBJ2-6
clone size: few
CDR3 protein: CAWRIGYGANVLTF

V gene: TRBV3-1
J gene: TRBJ1-3
clone size: few
CDR3 protein: CASSQADRAGNTIYF

V gene: TRBV7-3
J gene: TRBJ2-2
clone size: few
CDR3 protein: CASSSGGGANTGELFF

V gene: TRBV6-5
J gene: TRBJ2-3
clone size: few
CDR3 protein: CASTGGTGPHTQYF

V gene: TRBV24-1
J gene: TRBJ2-2
clone size: many
CDR3 protein: CATSGDTGELFF

V gene: TRBV10-2
J gene: TRBJ2-7
clone size: .
CDR3 protein: CASQDQTYEQYF

V gene: TRBV15
J gene: TRBJ1-2
clone size: few
CDR3 protein: CATSRDQKPQGGYTF

V gene: TRBV19
J gene: TRBJ2-7
clone size: few
CDR3 protein: CASSMGLAGSSYEQYF

V gene: TRBV7-9
J gene: TRBJ1-6
clone size: many
CDR3 protein: CASSLAQINSPLHF

V gene: TRBV5-5
J gene: TRBJ1-1
clone size: few
CDR3 protein: CASSSRTGGYTEAFF

V gene: TRBV9
J gene: TRBJ2-2
clone size: few
CDR3 protein: CASSVAAQNTGELFF

V gene: TRBV9
J gene: TRBJ2-3
clone size: .
CDR3 protein: CASSVEGGGADTQYF

V gene: TRBV9
J gene: TRBJ2-1
clone size: .
CDR3 protein: CASSVATSGGRNEQFF

V gene: TRBV29-1
J gene: TRBJ2-1
clone size: .
CDR3 protein: CSVAWSYNEQFF

V gene: TRBV6-2/TRBV6-3
J gene: TRBJ2-1
clone size: few
CDR3 protein: CASSEKYNEQFF

V gene: TRBV19
J gene: TRBJ2-5
clone size: few
CDR3 protein: CASSSRQGGETQYF

V gene: TRBV29-1
J gene: TRBJ2-3
clone size: few
CDR3 protein: CSARGLAADTQYF

V gene: TRBV12-3/TRBV12-4
J gene: TRBJ2-2
clone size: many
CDR3 protein: CASRTSGSNTGELFF

V gene: TRBV7-3
J gene: TRBJ2-5
clone size: .
CDR3 protein: CASSLTPGGLETQYF

V gene: TRBV7-6
J gene: TRBJ2-3
clone size: many
CDR3 protein: CASSSLSGGDTQYF

V gene: TRBV5-1
J gene: TRBJ2-3
clone size: .
CDR3 protein: CASSPGQGITDTQYF

V gene: TRBV5-1
J gene: TRBJ2-6
clone size: .
CDR3 protein: CASSPEVAGANVLTF

V gene: TRBV2
J gene: TRBJ1-6
clone size: .
CDR3 protein: CATAGNSPLHF

V gene: TRBV4-1
J gene: TRBJ2-3
clone size: few
CDR3 protein: CASSPGLALSVDTQYF

V gene: TRBV5-1
J gene: TRBJ2-2
clone size: many
CDR3 protein: CASSRDRNTGELFF

V gene: TRBV7-3
J gene: TRBJ2-2
clone size: .
CDR3 protein: CASSLLAATNTGELFF

V gene: TRBV4-3
J gene: TRBJ2-3
clone size: few
CDR3 protein: CASSQLYWQAVNTQYF

V gene: TRBV27
J gene: TRBJ2-5
clone size: .
CDR3 protein: CASSLWLGQETQYF

V gene: TRBV6-2/TRBV6-3
J gene: TRBJ2-3
clone size: .
CDR3 protein: CASSKDRAGTDTQYF

V gene: TRBV5-1
J gene: TRBJ2-7
clone size: .
CDR3 protein: CASSPGQGSEQYF

V gene: TRBV7-2
J gene: TRBJ2-5
clone size: many
CDR3 protein: CASSLEAGGQETQYF

V gene: TRBV5-1
J gene: TRBJ1-1
clone size: few
CDR3 protein: CASSSTFASNTEAFF

V gene: TRBV4-1
J gene: TRBJ2-2
clone size: .
CDR3 protein: CASRTAGTSGTGELFF

V gene: TRBV20-1
J gene: TRBJ1-1
clone size: many
CDR3 protein: CSARSDRDTEAFF

V gene: TRBV5-1
J gene: TRBJ2-4
clone size: few
CDR3 protein: CASSWKNPGLAGARGNIQYF

V gene: TRBV30
J gene: TRBJ2-5
clone size: .
CDR3 protein: CAGEPPSGEETQYF

V gene: TRBV6-5
J gene: TRBJ1-3
clone size: many
CDR3 protein: CASSYSVGSSGNTIYF

V gene: TRBV4-3
J gene: TRBJ2-3
clone size: .
CDR3 protein: CASSHPGDTQYF

V gene: TRBV7-9
J gene: TRBJ2-1
clone size: .
CDR3 protein: CASSLRGAAEGEQFF

V gene: TRBV7-2
J gene: TRBJ2-2
clone size: many
CDR3 protein: CASSWTSTGELFF

V gene: TRBV5-5
J gene: TRBJ2-3
clone size: few
CDR3 protein: CASSQRAWDSPTDTQYF

V gene: TRBV6-6
J gene: TRBJ1-2
clone size: .
CDR3 protein: CASSPDGIYGYTF

V gene: TRBV6-5
J gene: TRBJ1-3
clone size: .
CDR3 protein: CASSTPGTAGNTIYF

V gene: TRBV7-3
J gene: TRBJ2-2
clone size: .
CDR3 protein: CASSKGAGTGELFF

V gene: TRBV19
J gene: TRBJ2-3
clone size: few
CDR3 protein: CASSTSGTSTDTQYF

V gene: TRBV7-2
J gene: TRBJ2-1
clone size: few
CDR3 protein: CASSYNRDRGFVSEQFF

V gene: TRBV5-4
J gene: TRBJ2-3
clone size: .
CDR3 protein: CASSQGGGGRDTQYF

V gene: TRBV27
J gene: TRBJ1-5
clone size: .
CDR3 protein: CASSLKSSNQPQHF

V gene: TRBV5-4
J gene: TRBJ2-1
clone size: .
CDR3 protein: CASSPGQGARGEQFF

V gene: TRBV4-2
J gene: TRBJ1-3
clone size: .
CDR3 protein: CASSPESASGNTIYF

V gene: TRBV7-3
J gene: TRBJ2-3
clone size: many
CDR3 protein: CASSPLGWMNTQYF

V gene: TRBV4-3
J gene: TRBJ1-6
clone size: .
CDR3 protein: CASSQVLRDSPLHF

V gene: TRBV4-2
J gene: TRBJ1-2
clone size: .
CDR3 protein: CASSPTHRSGGYTF

V gene: TRBV12-3/TRBV12-4
J gene: TRBJ1-5
clone size: few
CDR3 protein: CASSYRGDQPQHF

V gene: TRBV4-3
J gene: TRBJ1-6
clone size: few
CDR3 protein: CASSQDVDRGSPYNSPLHF

V gene: TRBV7-3
J gene: TRBJ2-3
clone size: .
CDR3 protein: CASSPGALDTQYF

V gene: TRBV5-6
J gene: TRBJ2-5
clone size: few
CDR3 protein: CASSQTSGVGPQYF